The 24 T cell receptor beta chains below come from one sample, sequenced in a study of CD8 T cells in ankylosing spondylitis. Using its own MiXCR run on the 5' RACE reads, TCRdb lists one record per CDR3 protein. Of about 330,000 distinct CDR3 sequences listed, approximately 8% are singletons. Study-wide points: What appeared characteristic of ankylosing spondylitis blood was a TCR beta motif of fewer than ten highly homologous variants.

Their target antigens are unknown. Sequenced input: blood, either unsorted or a sorted T cell fraction (not recorded which). All receptors come from a male donor with ankylosing spondylitis.

This clonotype was picked up many times. The CDR3 here is CASSVKERYGYTF. The CDR3 DNA reads as TGTGCCAGCAGTGTAAAGGAACGCTATGGCTACACCTTC. This chain connects TRBV6-1 to TRBJ1-2; D not certain. The ends were cut back, 4 bases at V and 4 bases at J, with 10 bases in the middle. In germline, CDR1 is MNHNS, CDR2 SASEGT. This CDR3 spans 13 amino acids.

This clonotype was counted between two and nine times. CDR3 bases: TGTGCCAGCAGCAGGGGACGGAACTACAATGAGCAGTTCTTC. Translated: CASSRGRNYNEQFF. The chain carries TRBV7-9 and TRBJ2-1; D assignment may be TRBD1 or TRBD2 (5 bases each). Trimming removed 5 bases from V and 3 bases from J, with 11 bases in between. This CDR3 has 14 amino acids. Germline-derived CDR1 and CDR2 are SEHNR and FQNEAQ (reference sequence).

This clonotype was counted a few times. This rearrangement joins TRBV20-1 to TRBJ2-1, with D unclear. The CDR3 covers 12 residues. Trimming took off 3 bases at V and 9 bases at J, with 12 bases between the two ends. Per germline, CDR1 DFQATT and CDR2 SNEGSKA (reference sequence). DNA of the CDR3: TGCAGTGCTAGCCCCATCAACGTTGAGCAGTTCTTC. Encoded protein: CSASPINVEQFF.

At least ten counts were recorded for this clonotype. The genes are TRBV12-3 or TRBV12-4 and TRBJ1-2, with D perhaps matching TRBD1 (5 bases). The CDR3 spans 14 residues. Trimming took 4 bases from V and 7 from J, leaving 16 bases between them. CDR3 nucleotides: TGTGCCAGCAGTTGGCGGTATGGGGCCCGTGGCTACACCTTC. Protein: CASSWRYGARGYTF.

This chain joins TRBV2 and TRBJ1-3; TRBD1 might be the D (6 bases). The V gene lost 5 bases and the J gene lost 1 base, with 12 bases spanning the gap. Germline CDR1 is SNHLY and CDR2 is FYNNEI. This CDR3 is built from 15 residues. CDR3 sequence reads: CASSYQGISGNTIYF. DNA of the CDR3: TGTGCCAGCAGTTACCAGGGGATTTCTGGAAACACCATATATTTT.

The rearrangement joins TRBV5-4 to TRBJ2-1, with 9 bases aligning to TRBD1. CDR1 is SGHNT and CDR2 is YYREEE in the germline V gene (reference sequence). J was trimmed by 5 bases and V by 2 bases; bases with no gene match: 5. The CDR3 has 15 residues. The CDR3 sequence: CASSLRQGEHNEQFF. CDR3 DNA sequence: TGTGCCAGCAGCTTAAGACAGGGGGAACACAATGAGCAGTTCTTC.

This chain links TRBV28 with TRBJ2-3; D possibly corresponds to TRBD2 (5 bases). CDR1 MDHEN and CDR2 SYDVKM come from the germline V gene. Trimming removed 9 bases from V and 2 bases from J, with 9 bases in between. The CDR3 covers 12 residues. The CDR3 DNA sequence: TGTGCCAGTCGGGAAAACACAGATACGCAGTATTTT. Translated, it gives CASRENTDTQYF.

This clonotype was recorded only once. The gene calls are TRBV11-2 and TRBJ2-5; 7 bases map to TRBD2. J was trimmed by 4 bases and V by 5 bases; bases with no gene match: 10. The CDR3 has 15 residues. Germline V gene data show CDR1 as SGHAT and CDR2 as FQNNGV. DNA of the CDR3: TGTGCCAGCAGCCCCCAGGGAGGGATGGGAGAGACCCAGTACTTC. Translated: CASSPQGGMGETQYF. Based on the CDR3 plus reference TRBV11-2 and TRBJ2-5, the full variable domain is EAGVAQSPRYKIIEKRQSVAFWCNPISGHATLYWYQQILGQGPKLLIQFQNNGVVDDSQLPKDRFSAERLKGVDSTLKIQPAKLEDSAVYLCASSPQGGMGETQYFGPGTRLLVL.

This clonotype was detected only a few times. The chain has TRBV7-9 and TRBJ2-3; 9 positions agree with TRBD2. Germline V gene sequence: CDR1 SEHNR, CDR2 FQNEAQ (reference sequence). V dropped 1 base and J dropped 1; count of bases not matched to a gene: 6. The CDR3 is 17 amino acids. CDR3 residues: CASSLGPQREGTDTQYF. The DNA for the CDR3 is TGTGCCAGCAGCTTAGGCCCACAGCGGGAGGGCACAGATACGCAGTATTTT.

The chain has TRBV6-5 and TRBJ2-7; TRBD1 is a possible D gene (5 bases). The CDR3 is 12 amino acids. Per the germline V gene, CDR1 is MNHEY and CDR2 is SVGAGI. V was shortened by 4 bases and J by 6 bases, with 10 bases between the two germline ends. The CDR3 protein is CASSLPGLEQYF. In nucleotides, the CDR3 is TGTGCCAGCAGTTTACCAGGGCTCGAGCAGTACTTC.

The J gene is TRBJ2-7, the V gene TRBV5-5; 9 nucleotides align to TRBD2. Germline V gene lookup returns CDR1 SGHKS and CDR2 YYEKEE (reference sequence). This CDR3 region has 15 residues. V dropped 0 bases and J dropped 2; count of bases not matched to a gene: 3. The CDR3 DNA follows: TGTGCCAGCAGCTTGGTAGCGGGAGCTACCTACGAGCAGTACTTC. This encodes CASSLVAGATYEQYF.

V and J are TRBV2 and TRBJ2-7, with D maybe TRBD1 (6 bases). Germline CDR1 reads SNHLY; CDR2 reads FYNNEI. The CDR3 runs 14 residues. Deletions cut 10 bases from V and 1 base from J, with 17 bases between. The CDR3 spells CATKTGTTSYEQYF. In DNA form, the CDR3 reads TGTGCCACCAAGACCGGGACAACTTCCTACGAGCAGTACTTC. Variable domain in full (rest from reference TRBV2 and TRBJ2-7): EPEVTQTPSHQVTQMGQEVILRCVPISNHLYFYWYRQILGQKVEFLVSFYNNEISEKSEIFDDQFSVERPDGSNFTLKIRSTKLEDSAMYFCATKTGTTSYEQYFGPGTRLTVT.

J is TRBJ2-7 and V is TRBV12-3 or TRBV12-4, with 12 bases matching TRBD2. V trimming: 6 bases; J trimming: 2 bases; junction bases outside the gene matches: 2. CDR3 length: 14 residues. The CDR3: CASRTSGSPYEQYF. DNA for the CDR3: TGTGCCAGCAGGACTAGCGGGAGTCCCTACGAGCAGTACTTC.

This clonotype occurred a few times. The chain has TRBV12-3 or TRBV12-4 and TRBJ2-1; D perhaps matches TRBD2 (7 bases). Trimming cost V 6 bases and J 7 bases, with 22 bases left between them. The CDR3 is 16 amino acids. CDR3 protein: CASSPPRGGSRNEQFF. The CDR3 DNA is TGTGCCAGCAGCCCCCCCAGGGGCGGGAGTCGTAATGAGCAGTTCTTC.

The J gene is TRBJ1-5, the V gene TRBV19; TRBD1 is a possible D gene (6 bases). The germline gives CDR1 LNHDA, CDR2 SQIVND (reference sequence). V gave up 5 bases and J gave up 6 bases, with 17 bases separating them. The CDR3 runs to 15 residues. CDR3 region: CASSPEEGVAQPQHF. In DNA, the CDR3 is TGTGCCAGTAGTCCCGAGGAGGGGGTCGCTCAGCCCCAGCATTTT. Full variable domain (outside the CDR3, taken from reference TRBV19 and TRBJ1-5): DGGITQSPKYLFRKEGQNVTLSCEQNLNHDAMYWYRQDPGQGLRLIYYSQIVNDFQKGDIAEGYSVSREKKESFPLTVTSAQKNPTAFYLCASSPEEGVAQPQHFGDGTRLSIL.

This clonotype was recorded many times. V usage is TRBV29-1 and J usage is TRBJ1-1, with no clear D. The V gene's germline CDR1 is SQVTM and CDR2 ANQGSEA. Trimming pared 4 bases from V and 3 bases from J, leaving 12 bases between. This CDR3 contains 13 residues. As DNA, the CDR3 is TGCAGCGTTGGGGCAGCAAAGGACACTGAAGCTTTCTTT. It encodes CSVGAAKDTEAFF. The whole variable domain, remainder taken from reference TRBV29-1 and TRBJ1-1, is SAVISQKPSRDICQRGTSLTIQCQVDSQVTMMFWYRQQPGQSLTLIATANQGSEATYESGFVIDKFPISRPNLTFSTLTVSNMSPEDSSIYLCSVGAAKDTEAFFGQGTRLTVV.

The chain has TRBV19 and TRBJ2-7, with TRBD2 identical over 12 bases. The CDR3 extends over 15 amino acids. V was pared by 3 bases and J by 5 bases, with 5 bases of the junction left unmatched. Germline V gene sequence: CDR1 LNHDA, CDR2 SQIVND (reference sequence). The CDR3 sequence is CASSIPTSGRHEQYF. CDR3 nucleotides: TGTGCCAGTAGTATCCCGACTAGCGGGAGACACGAGCAGTACTTC.

This clonotype was detected ten times or more. The chain joins TRBV12-3 or TRBV12-4 to TRBJ2-2, with D hard to call. The V gene lost 5 bases and the J gene lost 5 bases, with 6 bases spanning the gap. This CDR3 is 12 amino acids long. Here the CDR3 reads CASSTATGELFF. The CDR3 bases are TGTGCCAGCAGTACGGCAACCGGGGAGCTGTTTTTT.

This clonotype was counted between two and nine times. V and J are TRBV15 and TRBJ2-3, with D unresolved. This CDR3 is 16 amino acids long. CDR1 and CDR2 (germline): LNHNV, YYDKDF (reference sequence). Trimming left V 1 base short and J 6 bases short, with 17 bases between. The chain's CDR3 is CATSRGGVGHTDTQYF. CDR3 sequence (DNA): TGTGCCACCAGCAGAGGTGGGGTTGGGCACACGGATACGCAGTATTTT.

This clonotype came up many times. In nucleotides, the CDR3 is TGCAGTGCAGAACCCGGGACGTCCCCCGAGGACACTGAAGCTTTCTTT. This sequence encodes CSAEPGTSPEDTEAFF. V and J are TRBV20-1 and TRBJ1-1; tentatively, D is TRBD1 (5 bases). The CDR3 is 16 amino acids. Trimming removed 6 bases from V and 3 bases from J, with 23 bases in between. Per the germline V gene, CDR1 is DFQATT and CDR2 is SNEGSKA (reference sequence).

The chain couples TRBV24-1 to TRBJ2-5; D remains unclear. Trimming pared 3 bases from V and 1 base from J, leaving 11 bases between. The CDR3 has 15 amino acids. Germline assignment: CDR1 KGHDR and CDR2 SFDVKD. The CDR3 DNA is TGTGCCACCAGTGATAGACGACTCTTCCAAGAGACCCAGTACTTC. The encoded protein is CATSDRRLFQETQYF.

This clonotype was counted a few times. The chain has TRBV5-1 and TRBJ2-3; D is possibly TRBD2 (5 bases). The CDR3 is 16 residues long. The V gene's germline CDR1 is SGHRS and CDR2 YFSETQ. Between the trimmed V and J ends, which lost 5 bases and 1 base, there was a span of 17 bases. Written as DNA, the CDR3 is TGCGCCAGCAGTCCGTCCTTTACTAGAGGCACAGATACGCAGTATTTT. As protein: CASSPSFTRGTDTQYF. Full variable domain (outside the CDR3, taken from reference TRBV5-1 and TRBJ2-3): KAGVTQTPRYLIKTRGQQVTLSCSPISGHRSVSWYQQTPGQGLQFLFEYFSETQRNKGNFPGRFSGRQFSNSRSEMNVSTLELGDSALYLCASSPSFTRGTDTQYFGPGTRLTVL.

The rearrangement uses TRBV11-2 and TRBJ1-1; D gene unclear. V lost 1 base and J 13 bases, leaving 13 bases between the germline ends. Germline CDR1 SGHAT, CDR2 FQNNGV. The CDR3 is made up of 12 amino acids. CDR3 residues: CASSLGGKDGFF. The CDR3 DNA follows: TGTGCCAGCAGCTTAGGCGGGAAGGATGGTTTCTTT.

The chain employs TRBV20-1 and TRBJ2-1, with D possibly being TRBD2 (6 bases). Germline V gene sequence: CDR1 DFQATT, CDR2 SNEGSKA (reference sequence). This CDR3 has 13 residues. Trimming removed 3 bases at V and 6 bases at J, with 12 bases between. The chain's CDR3 is CSASRPTSNEQFF. In DNA form, the CDR3 reads TGCAGTGCTAGTAGACCGACTAGCAATGAGCAGTTCTTC.